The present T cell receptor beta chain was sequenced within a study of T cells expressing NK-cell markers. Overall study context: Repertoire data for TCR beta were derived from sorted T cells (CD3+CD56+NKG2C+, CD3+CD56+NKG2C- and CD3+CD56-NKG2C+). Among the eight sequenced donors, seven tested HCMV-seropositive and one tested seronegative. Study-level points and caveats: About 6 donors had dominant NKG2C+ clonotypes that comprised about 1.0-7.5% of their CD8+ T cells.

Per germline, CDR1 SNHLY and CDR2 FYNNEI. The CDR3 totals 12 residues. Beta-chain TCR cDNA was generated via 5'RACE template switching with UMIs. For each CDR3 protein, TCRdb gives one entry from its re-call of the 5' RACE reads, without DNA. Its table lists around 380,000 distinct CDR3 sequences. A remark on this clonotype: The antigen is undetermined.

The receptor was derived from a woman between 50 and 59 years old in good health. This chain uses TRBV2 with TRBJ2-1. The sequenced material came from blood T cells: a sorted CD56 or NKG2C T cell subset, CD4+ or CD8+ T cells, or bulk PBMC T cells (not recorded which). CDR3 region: CASTPRDNEQFF.